This TCR beta chain was captured in a study of OX40 agonist ivuxolimab in advanced cancers. Background on the study: As their treatment, patients were administered ivuxolimab, an agonistic anti-OX40 (CD134) antibody.

The investigators sampled blood at baseline, at cycle 4 day 1, and at cycle 7 day 1. This CDR3 is 16 amino acids long. V was clipped by 5 bases and J by 0 bases, with 14 bases between them. Germline CDR1 is SGDLS and CDR2 is YYNGEE. Findings of the study overall: By week 6 at 0.1 to 3.0 mg/kg, blood CD4+ and CD8+ T cells had expanded clonally. The specificity for antigen of the expanded peripheral T cells was not determined.

This clone was detected only once. The antigen is unknown. Sequenced by immunoSEQ multiplex PCR; TCRdb stores in-frame clones only, minus some. The table lists just over 60,000 clones, under 95% of them singletons, with roughly 0.56% in the top ten. The chain is built from TRBV9 and TRBJ2-2, with D unresolved. The material was CD4+ or CD8+ T cells sorted from blood, obtained in a trial of the OX40 agonist ivuxolimab. This clonotype was sampled from an adult with an advanced solid tumor such as melanoma, head and neck, liver or kidney cancer. This CDR3 reads CASSSRLNTNTGELFF. The DNA of the CDR3 is TGTGCCAGCAGTAGCAGGCTCAATACGAACACCGGGGAGCTGTTTTTT. Full variable domain (remainder filled in from reference TRBV9 and TRBJ2-2): DSGVTQTPKHLITATGQRVTLRCSPRSGDLSVYWYQQSLDQGLQFLIQYYNGEERAKGNILERFSAQQFPDLHSELNLSSLELGDSALYFCASSSRLNTNTGELFFGEGSRLTVL.